This T cell receptor beta chain came from a study of T cell repertoires in cytomegalovirus infection. As for the study in general: It was the public TCR beta signatures that indicated both CMV infection and matching HLA type.

Trimming took off 3 bases at V and 1 base at J, with 30 bases between the two ends. This CDR3 comprises 21 residues. On this clonotype itself: Its antigen is currently unknown.

Points from the study as a whole: Cumulative public TCR beta family frequency identified carriers of CMV plus the relevant HLA. The ex vivo response showed dominance by HLA-C-restricted CMV-specific TCR beta clonotypes.

MiXCR was run by TCRdb on the reads, yielding one entry per CDR3 protein. The top ten clones hold approximately 24% of a sample with nearly 550,000 distinct CDR3 sequences, 16% of them seen once. The sequencing sample was made of CD8+ T cells from PBMCs. This clonotype was obtained from a human donor in good health (CMV status not recorded). Some clones in this sample may be carry-over from other donors' samples. This chain joins TRBV23-1 and TRBJ1-1, with D hard to call. TRBV23-1 is flagged as an ORF with uncertain function. In nucleotides, the CDR3 is TGCGCCAGCAGTCAGATCGGGTCCTCACCTTCCCGCCCCTTGGCGAACACTGAAGCTTTCTTT. This translates into CASSQIGSSPSRPLANTEAFF.